Below, 24 T cell receptor beta chains from the same sample are listed, as sequenced in a study of Ad26.COV2.S vaccination and SARS-CoV-2 variants. The method was immunoSEQ multiplex PCR; TCRdb's version includes in-frame clones alone and lacks a portion of them. The sample lists fewer than 400,000 clones; roughly nine tenths were seen once. The treatment here: roughly 18 received Ad26.COV2.S at low or high dose, single or two shots; about 5 received placebo; per-sample allocation not given. Sampling happened 63 days after the first vaccine or placebo injection. Sample: peripheral blood, taken in a trial of Ad26.COV2.S vaccine versus placebo. Every receptor here comes from a person between 18 and 59 years old who received the Ad26.COV2.S COVID-19 vaccine or a placebo.

The V call is TRBV6-5, the J call TRBJ2-2; the D is unclear. Between the trimmed V and J ends, which lost 3 bases and 1 base, there was a span of 9 bases. This CDR3 is built from 15 residues. Germline V gene sequence: CDR1 MNHEY, CDR2 SVGAGI. The CDR3: CASSYLGVNTGELFF. CDR3 DNA: TGTGCCAGCAGTTATCTAGGCGTGAACACCGGGGAGCTGTTTTTT.

This chain links TRBV3-1 (or the pseudogene TRBV3-2) with TRBJ2-5, with TRBD2 matching 10 bases. CDR1 LGHDT and CDR2 YNNKEL come from the germline V gene (reference sequence). V was pared by 0 bases and J by 5 bases, with 9 bases of the junction left unmatched. This CDR3 is built from 17 residues. The CDR3 spells CASSQDPSGGAKETQYF. DNA for the CDR3: TGTGCCAGCAGCCAAGATCCAAGCGGGGGGGCGAAGGAGACCCAGTACTTC.

This clone appeared once. This sequence joins TRBV10-2 and TRBJ2-1; D unresolved. There are 16 residues in the CDR3. Between the trimmed V and J ends, which lost 4 bases and 8 bases, there was a span of 21 bases. Germline loops: CDR1 WSHSY, CDR2 SAAADI. The CDR3 here is CASSGFSRMRPHEQFF. As DNA, the CDR3 is TGCGCCAGCAGTGGATTTTCTAGGATGCGTCCCCATGAGCAGTTCTTC.

This clone was seen just once. The chain links TRBV27 to TRBJ1-1; possibly TRBD1 for D (6 bases). Germline CDR1 and CDR2: MNHEY and SMNVEV (reference sequence). The V gene lost 6 bases and the J gene lost 3 bases, with 17 bases spanning the gap. The CDR3 runs 15 residues. CDR3 sequence: CASRGGARGDTEAFF. CDR3 bases: TGTGCCAGCAGGGGGGGGGCGAGAGGGGACACTGAAGCTTTCTTT.

This chain uses TRBV4-2 with TRBJ2-3; D is perhaps TRBD2 (6 bases). Germline loops: CDR1 LGHNA, CDR2 YNFKEQ. V was pared by 0 bases and J by 6 bases, with 13 bases between. CDR3 length: 15 residues. The CDR3 spells CASSQDSARGDTQYF. The CDR3 DNA is TGTGCCAGCAGCCAAGATTCGGCCCGGGGGGATACGCAGTATTTT.

J is TRBJ1-2 and V is TRBV11-2, with 7 nucleotides matching TRBD1. Germline lookup yields CDR1 SGHAT and CDR2 FQNNGV. This CDR3 has 12 amino acids. The junction had 5 bases not matched to a gene; V was cut back by 9 bases and J by 4 bases. CDR3 loop: CASGRDSYGYTF. CDR3 DNA: TGTGCCAGTGGGCGGGACAGCTATGGCTACACCTTC.

The chain combines TRBV2 with TRBJ2-2, with D perhaps given as TRBD1 or TRBD2 (6 bases each). V dropped 0 bases and J dropped 6 bases, with 8 bases sitting between them. From germline, CDR1 is SNHLY and CDR2 FYNNEI. CDR3 length equals 14 residues. The CDR3 sequence: CASSEAGGSGELFF. The CDR3 DNA is TGTGCCAGCAGTGAAGCGGGGGGCTCCGGGGAGCTGTTTTTT.

The J gene is TRBJ2-5, the V gene TRBV6-5; TRBD1 matches at 9 bases. CDR1 MNHEY and CDR2 SVGAGI come from the germline V gene. V shed 5 bases and J 14 bases; nucleotides not matched to a gene: 6. This CDR3 comprises 11 residues. This CDR3 is CASSPGTGNYF. The CDR3 bases are TGTGCCAGCAGTCCTGGGACAGGGAATTACTTC.

This sequence joins TRBV5-6 and TRBJ2-5; perhaps TRBD2 as D (5 bases). V was clipped by 4 bases and J by 0 bases, with 10 bases between them. Germline-derived CDR1 and CDR2 are SGHDT and YYEEEE. The CDR3 has 14 residues. The CDR3 DNA reads TGTGCCAGCAGCCTCCGAGGGTACCAAGAGACCCAGTACTTC. Protein product: CASSLRGYQETQYF.

The chain employs TRBV2 and TRBJ1-3; D is uncertain. Germline V gene sequence: CDR1 SNHLY, CDR2 FYNNEI. Trimming removed 8 bases at V and 0 bases at J, with 11 bases between. The CDR3 runs to 14 residues. CDR3 residues: CASGPPRSGNTIYF. The CDR3 DNA reads as TGTGCCAGCGGTCCCCCCCGCTCTGGAAACACCATATATTTT.

Regarding this clone: Other DNA sequences in this specimen translate into the identical CDR3. The chain employs TRBV3-1 (or the pseudogene TRBV3-2) and TRBJ2-3; the D is unclear. This CDR3 region has 12 residues. V lost 2 bases to trimming and J lost 4 bases, with 4 bases between them. Germline V gives CDR1 LGHDT, CDR2 YNNKEL (reference sequence). The CDR3 loop reads CASSQSPDTQYF. In nucleotides, the CDR3 is TGTGCCAGCAGCCAATCCCCAGATACGCAGTATTTT.

The chain joins TRBV20-1 to TRBJ1-5, with TRBD1 matching over 8 bases. V shed 3 bases, J shed 5 bases, and the junction held 9 bases outside the gene matches. This CDR3 is 15 amino acids long. Germline CDR1 is DFQATT and CDR2 is SNEGSKA (reference sequence). In DNA form, the CDR3 reads TGCAGTGCTAGTGGTCAGGACAGGGTGTATCAGCCCCAGCATTTT. Translation: CSASGQDRVYQPQHF.

The chain combines TRBV5-4 with TRBJ2-3; 8 nucleotides agree with TRBD2. Germline-derived CDR1 and CDR2 are SGHNT and YYREEE (reference sequence). V trimming: 2 bases; J trimming: 2 bases; junction bases outside the gene matches: 4. This CDR3 has 15 amino acids. The DNA for the CDR3 is TGTGCCAGCAGCTTCGGCGGGGGGCTCACAGATACGCAGTATTTT. Amino acid sequence: CASSFGGGLTDTQYF.

The chain recombines TRBV7-9 with TRBJ1-2; D remains ambiguous. The V gene lost 1 base and the J gene lost 2 bases, with 11 bases spanning the gap. CDR1 is SEHNR and CDR2 is FQNEAQ in the germline V gene (reference sequence). The CDR3 contains 15 residues. The chain's CDR3 is CASSLEGGLNYGYTF. CDR3 sequence (DNA): TGTGCCAGCAGCTTAGAGGGCGGACTAAACTATGGCTACACCTTC.

The rearrangement joins TRBV19 to TRBJ2-3; 14 positions agree with TRBD2. V trimming: 3 bases; J trimming: 1 base; junction bases outside the gene matches: 6. The length of the CDR3 is 18 residues. The germline V gene encodes CDR1 LNHDA and CDR2 SQIVND (reference sequence). The CDR3 loop reads CASSMMGTSGGGTDTQYF. The CDR3 bases are TGTGCCAGTAGTATGATGGGGACTAGCGGGGGAGGCACAGATACGCAGTATTTT.

The chain joins TRBV5-6 to TRBJ2-2, with D hard to call. Germline V lookup: CDR1 SGHDT, CDR2 YYEEEE. This CDR3 region has 16 residues. Trimming left V 1 base short and J 1 base short, with 11 bases between. The CDR3 DNA is TGTGCCAGCAGCTTGAGTCTTTTAGGGAACACCGGGGAGCTGTTTTTT. As protein: CASSLSLLGNTGELFF.

This clone was seen only a few times. J is TRBJ1-5 and V is TRBV12-5; 7 nucleotides align to TRBD1. The CDR3 is 15 residues long. V shed 2 bases and J 1 base; nucleotides not matched to a gene: 2. CDR1 LGHNT and CDR2 FRNRAP come from the germline V gene. The CDR3 protein is CASGLLTGSNQPQHF. The CDR3 DNA reads as TGTGCTAGTGGTTTGCTGACAGGGAGCAATCAGCCCCAGCATTTT.

The rearrangement uses TRBV19 and TRBJ2-2, with 7 bases identical to TRBD2. The CDR3 runs 14 residues. Germline V gives CDR1 LNHDA, CDR2 SQIVND (reference sequence). Trimming took 3 bases from V and 8 from J; bases not matched to a gene: 6. CDR3 coding DNA: TGTGCCAGTAGTATCTGGCGGGGAGGGGGGGAGCTGTTTTTT. Its translation: CASSIWRGGGELFF.

This clone occurred once. The genes are TRBV6-5 and TRBJ1-3; D might be TRBD1 (6 bases). Germline CDR1 and CDR2: MNHEY and SVGAGI. Deletions cut 9 bases from V and 0 bases from J, with 9 bases between. This CDR3 contains 13 residues. CDR3 coding DNA: TGTGCCAGTAGGGACAACTCTGGAAACACCATATATTTT. This gives the protein CASRDNSGNTIYF.

The J gene is TRBJ1-2, the V gene TRBV7-9; D not certain. The germline CDR1 and CDR2 sequences are SEHNR and FQNEAQ (reference sequence). The CDR3 has 13 amino acids. Trimming removed 5 bases from V and 7 bases from J, with 14 bases in between. The chain's CDR3 is CASSQGGSLGYTF. The CDR3 DNA reads as TGTGCCAGCAGCCAAGGAGGATCCCTTGGCTACACCTTC.

V is TRBV12-3 or TRBV12-4 and J is TRBJ2-7, with D possibly TRBD1 on 5 matching bases. This CDR3 region has 13 residues. V lost 6 bases to trimming and J lost 1 base, with 10 bases between them. The CDR3 is CASSLTESYEQYF. The CDR3 DNA sequence: TGTGCCAGCAGCCTGACAGAATCCTACGAGCAGTACTTC.

V and J are TRBV19 and TRBJ2-5; the D gene is possibly TRBD1 (7 bases). CDR1 and CDR2 from the germline V gene are LNHDA and SQIVND (reference sequence). V gave up 5 bases and J gave up 4 bases, with 14 bases separating them. The CDR3 totals 14 residues. The CDR3: CASSFAGQRETQYF. The CDR3 DNA reads as TGTGCCAGTAGTTTCGCGGGACAGAGAGAGACCCAGTACTTC.

The V and J genes are TRBV19 and TRBJ2-7, with 9 bases that match TRBD1. The CDR3 extends over 14 amino acids. Germline CDR1 LNHDA, CDR2 SQIVND (reference sequence). The junction had 9 bases not matched to a gene; V was cut back by 5 bases and J by 7 bases. CDR3 sequence reads: CASSPGQGWAEQYF. In DNA, the CDR3 is TGTGCCAGTAGTCCCGGACAGGGGTGGGCGGAGCAGTACTTC.

The chain uses TRBV12-3 or TRBV12-4 and TRBJ2-3; D unresolved. The CDR3 sequence is 12 residues long. Trimming shortened V by 5 bases and J by 5 bases, and 8 bases separated the two germline ends. In nucleotides, the CDR3 is TGTGCCAGCAGTCAAACGCGAGATACGCAGTATTTT. Translating it yields CASSQTRDTQYF.